This entry describes one TCR beta chain. Distinct nucleotide sequences in the sample also encode this CDR3. This sample stems from a study of blood T cell repertoires in COVID-19. Profiled with immunoSEQ multiplex PCR; TCRdb holds only in-frame clones, not every one. The sample records some 380,000 clones, approximately 85% being singletons. Sequenced input: PBMCs or T cells enriched from blood (not recorded which). The receptor was isolated from a woman between 40 and 50 years old with acute COVID-19.

The CDR3 sequence is CASSYSAGDTDTQYF. Written as DNA, the CDR3 is TGTGCCAGCAGTTACTCAGCAGGGGACACAGATACGCAGTATTTT. The J gene is TRBJ2-3, the V gene TRBV6-5; maybe TRBD1 (6 bases). Germline assignment: CDR1 MNHEY and CDR2 SVGAGI. The CDR3 loop spans 15 amino acids. Between the trimmed V and J ends, which lost 0 bases and 2 bases, there was a span of 9 bases.